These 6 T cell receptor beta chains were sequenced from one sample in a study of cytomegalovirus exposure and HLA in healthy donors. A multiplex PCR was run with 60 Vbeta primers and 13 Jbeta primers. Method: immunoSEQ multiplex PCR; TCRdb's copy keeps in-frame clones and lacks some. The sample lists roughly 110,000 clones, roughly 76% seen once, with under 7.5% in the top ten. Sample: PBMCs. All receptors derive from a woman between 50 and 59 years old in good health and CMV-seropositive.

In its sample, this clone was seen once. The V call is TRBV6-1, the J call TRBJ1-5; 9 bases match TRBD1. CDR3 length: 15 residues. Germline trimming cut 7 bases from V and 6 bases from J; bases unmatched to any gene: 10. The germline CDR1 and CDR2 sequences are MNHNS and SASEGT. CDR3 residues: CASTTGTGFGQPQHF. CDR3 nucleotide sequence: TGTGCCAGCACTACCGGGACAGGGTTCGGTCAGCCCCAGCATTTT.

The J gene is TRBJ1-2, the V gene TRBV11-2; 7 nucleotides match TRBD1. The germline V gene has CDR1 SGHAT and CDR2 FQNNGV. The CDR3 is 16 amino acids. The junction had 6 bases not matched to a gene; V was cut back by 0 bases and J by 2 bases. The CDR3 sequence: CASSLDLARGNYGYTF. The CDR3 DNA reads TGTGCCAGCAGCTTAGATCTGGCCAGGGGGAACTATGGCTACACCTTC.

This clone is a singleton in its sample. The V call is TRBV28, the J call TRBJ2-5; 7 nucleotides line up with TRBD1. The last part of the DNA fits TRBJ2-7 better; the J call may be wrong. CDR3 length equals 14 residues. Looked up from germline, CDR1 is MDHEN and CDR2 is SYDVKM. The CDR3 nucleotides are TGTGCCAGCAGTTCACAGGGGCCCTCCTACGAGCAGTACTTC. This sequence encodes CASSSQGPSYEQYF.

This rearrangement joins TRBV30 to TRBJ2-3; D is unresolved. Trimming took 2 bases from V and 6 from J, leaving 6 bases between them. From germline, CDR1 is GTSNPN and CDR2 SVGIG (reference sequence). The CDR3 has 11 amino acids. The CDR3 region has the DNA TGTGCCTGGAGTCTCGTCGATACGCAGTATTTT. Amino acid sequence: CAWSLVDTQYF. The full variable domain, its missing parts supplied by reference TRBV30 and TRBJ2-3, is SQTIHQWPATLVQPVGSPLSLECTVEGTSNPNLYWYRQAAGRGLQLLFYSVGIGQISSEVPQNLSASRPQDRQFILSSKKLLLSDSGFYLCAWSLVDTQYFGPGTRLTVL.

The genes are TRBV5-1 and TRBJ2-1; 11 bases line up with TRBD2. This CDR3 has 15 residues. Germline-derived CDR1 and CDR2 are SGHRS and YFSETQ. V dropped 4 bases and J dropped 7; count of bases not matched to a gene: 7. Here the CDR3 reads CASSQLAGASNEQFF. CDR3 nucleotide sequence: TGCGCCAGCAGCCAACTAGCGGGAGCAAGTAATGAGCAGTTCTTC.

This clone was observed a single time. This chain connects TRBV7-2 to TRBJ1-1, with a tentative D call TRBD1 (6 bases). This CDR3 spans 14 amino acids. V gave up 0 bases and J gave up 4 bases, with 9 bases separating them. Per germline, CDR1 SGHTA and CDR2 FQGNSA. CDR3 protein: CASSLAGAGTEAFF. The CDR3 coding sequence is TGTGCCAGCAGCTTAGCGGGGGCCGGCACTGAAGCTTTCTTT.